The TCR beta chain described here comes from a study of OX40 agonist ivuxolimab in advanced cancers. In the study overall: The costimulatory receptor OX40 (CD134) was targeted by ivuxolimab, a fully human IgG2 agonistic monoclonal antibody. The dose-escalation cohort was about 83% male with a mean age of approximately 59 years, ranging from about 20 to 85. Intravenous ivuxolimab was administered to patients every 2 weeks at six dose levels: 0.01, 0.1, 0.3, 1.5, 3 and 10 mg/kg. Of the roughly 50 dose-escalation patients, hepatocellular carcinoma was present in about 19, melanoma in approximately 15, renal cell carcinoma in 9 and head and neck cancer in 9. The monotherapy dose-escalation portion (N of about 52 patients) of the phase I ivuxolimab trial is reported in the paper. The purpose of peripheral TCRbeta sequencing was to test whether ivuxolimab changed TCR sequence diversity and led to clonal T-cell expansion. Patients were allowed to have had prior anti-PD-1, anti-PD-L1 or anti-CTLA-4 therapy, and approximately 40% of the dose-escalation patients had previously received checkpoint inhibitors. Partial responses were achieved by three dose-escalation patients, of whom one had hepatocellular carcinoma and two had cutaneous melanoma. The paper's findings and limits, for the study overall: In the 0.1-3.0 mg/kg groups, partial responders had among the lowest normalized peripheral clonal expansion, particularly in CD8+ T cells. On average, CD8+ T cells showed more expanded clones than CD4+ T cells after ivuxolimab. At doses of 0.1 to 3.0 mg/kg, clonal expansion of both CD4+ and CD8+ blood T cells was observed from baseline to week 6. Antigen specificity was not determined for the clonally expanded peripheral T cells. Low levels of normalized T-cell clonal expansion were also seen in some patients who did not respond.

In the case of this clone: Its antigen is still unknown. No much larger clone exists at a distance of one base, and base qualities are not known.

The CDR3 runs 17 amino acids, cysteine and phenylalanine included. The CDR3 DNA has 51 bases and is translated from base 1. V is pruned by 5 bases and J by 4 bases, leaving 8 bases of the junction without a gene match. For CDR1 and CDR2, the germline V gene lists SGHNT and YENEEA. Patients with autoimmune disease history or receiving systemic immunosuppression were excluded from the trial. Peripheral blood for TCR sequencing was collected from all dose cohorts at baseline, on cycle 4 day 1, and on cycle 7 day 1. Samples were obtained from an open-label, multicenter, first-in-human phase I dose-escalation trial of ivuxolimab. Adults with locally advanced or metastatic head and neck squamous cell, hepatocellular, melanoma or renal cell carcinoma were enrolled in the trial. Before TCR sequencing, CD4+ and CD8+ T cells were separately sorted from peripheral blood. For sequencing of the TCRbeta CDR3 region, genomic DNA was extracted from the sorted cells. The immunoSEQ Assay was used to sequence the TCRbeta CDR3 regions. TCRdb re-hosts the immuneACCESS table, in-frame sequences only. Its copies lack some clones; in the studies checked, an unresolved V gene accounts for under half of them, and the cause for the rest is not known. The sample includes about 100,000 clones, with 90% observed a single time. Roughly 0.3% of the sample is held by the ten biggest clonotypes.

The receptor was derived from an adult with an advanced solid tumor such as melanoma, head and neck, liver or kidney cancer. This receptor chain uses TRBV11-3 and TRBJ2-2; a stretch of 12 junction bases matches TRBD2. The material was CD4+ or CD8+ T cells sorted from blood, obtained in a trial of the OX40 agonist ivuxolimab. This receptor has the CDR3 CASSAGTSGQTTGELFF. The nucleotide sequence is TGTGCCAGCAGCGCCGGGACTAGCGGGCAGACCACCGGGGAGCTGTTTTTT.